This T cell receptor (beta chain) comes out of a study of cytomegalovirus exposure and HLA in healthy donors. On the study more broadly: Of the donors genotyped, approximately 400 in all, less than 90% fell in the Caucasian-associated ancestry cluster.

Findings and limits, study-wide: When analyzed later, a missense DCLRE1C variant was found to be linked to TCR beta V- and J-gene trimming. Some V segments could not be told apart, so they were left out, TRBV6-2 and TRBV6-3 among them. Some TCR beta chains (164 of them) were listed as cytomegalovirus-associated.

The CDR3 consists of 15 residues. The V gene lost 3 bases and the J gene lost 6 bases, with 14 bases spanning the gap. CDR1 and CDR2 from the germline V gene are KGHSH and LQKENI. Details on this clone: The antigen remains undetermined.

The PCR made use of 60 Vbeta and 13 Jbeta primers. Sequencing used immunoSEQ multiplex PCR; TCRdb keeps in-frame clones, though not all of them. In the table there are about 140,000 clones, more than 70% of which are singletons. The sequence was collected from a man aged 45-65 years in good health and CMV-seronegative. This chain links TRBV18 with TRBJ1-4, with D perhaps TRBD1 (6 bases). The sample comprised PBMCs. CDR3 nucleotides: TGTGCCAGCTCACCGGTAAACAGGGTGGATGAAAAACTGTTTTTT. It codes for CASSPVNRVDEKLFF.